The T cell receptor (beta chain) under discussion was sequenced for a study of shared clonotypes between healthy human individuals. Overall study results and limits: The study's rarefaction showed incomplete sorted-subset sequencing despite large depth.

As concerns this clone: The antigen remains unidentified.

The donors were adults (healthy and HIV-negative) with no recent acute infections or vaccinations. In the study's own analysis: For the immunoSEQ data, sequences were junction-only without quality scores, so filtering differed. Generated by immunoSEQ multiplex PCR, the TCRdb table keeps only in-frame clones and is missing some. The V and J calls and clone size were taken over from that table, and D and trimming were inferred from the DNA. The top ten hold roughly 0.39% of the sample, which has fewer than 2.5 million clones, approximately 93% seen once. This CDR3 is 13 amino acids long. Germline lookup yields CDR1 SEHNR and CDR2 FQNEAQ (reference sequence). The V end was cut by 8 bases, the J end by 1 base, with 11 bases between.

This chain connects TRBV7-9 to TRBJ1-1; no definite D call. The sequenced material came from naive CD4+ T cells from PBMCs. Subset given: CD45RA+ positively selected. This TCR was sampled from a man aged 18 to 30 in good health. Some clones in this sample may be carry-over from other donors' samples. The DNA for the CDR3 is TGTGCCAGCCTAACGTACCCGAACACTGAAGCTTTCTTT. Amino acids: CASLTYPNTEAFF.